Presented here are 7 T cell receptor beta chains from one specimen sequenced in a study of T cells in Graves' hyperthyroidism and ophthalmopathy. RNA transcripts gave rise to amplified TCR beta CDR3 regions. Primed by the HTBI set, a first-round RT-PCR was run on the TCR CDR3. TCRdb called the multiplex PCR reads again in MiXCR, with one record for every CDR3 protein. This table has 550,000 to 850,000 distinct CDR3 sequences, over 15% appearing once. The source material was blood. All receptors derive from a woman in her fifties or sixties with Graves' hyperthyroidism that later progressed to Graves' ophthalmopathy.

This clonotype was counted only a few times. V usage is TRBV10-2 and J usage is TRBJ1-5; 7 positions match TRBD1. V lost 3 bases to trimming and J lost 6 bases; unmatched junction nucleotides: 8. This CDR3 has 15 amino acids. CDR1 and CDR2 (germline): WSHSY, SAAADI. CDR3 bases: TGCGCCAGCAGTGAAGATGACAGGGACGGTCAGCCCCAGCATTTT. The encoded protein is CASSEDDRDGQPQHF.

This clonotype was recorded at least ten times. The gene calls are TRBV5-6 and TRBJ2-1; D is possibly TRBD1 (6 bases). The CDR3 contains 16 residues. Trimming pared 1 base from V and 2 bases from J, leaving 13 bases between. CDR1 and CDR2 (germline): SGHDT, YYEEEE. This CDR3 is CASSLSWGTTYNEQFF. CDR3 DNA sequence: TGTGCCAGCAGCTTGAGTTGGGGGACAACCTACAATGAGCAGTTCTTC.

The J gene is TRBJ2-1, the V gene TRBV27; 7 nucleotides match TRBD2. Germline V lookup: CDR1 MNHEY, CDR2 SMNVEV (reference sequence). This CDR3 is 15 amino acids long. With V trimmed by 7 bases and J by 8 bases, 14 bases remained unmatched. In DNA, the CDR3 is TGTGCCAGCACCCGGTTTGGGGGGGGTAGGGATGAGCAGTTCTTC. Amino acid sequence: CASTRFGGGRDEQFF.

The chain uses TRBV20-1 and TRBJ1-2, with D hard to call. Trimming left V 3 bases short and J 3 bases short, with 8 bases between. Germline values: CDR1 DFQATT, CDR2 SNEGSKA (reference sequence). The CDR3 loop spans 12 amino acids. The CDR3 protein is CSARILDYGYTF. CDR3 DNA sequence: TGCAGTGCTAGGATTTTAGACTATGGCTACACCTTC.

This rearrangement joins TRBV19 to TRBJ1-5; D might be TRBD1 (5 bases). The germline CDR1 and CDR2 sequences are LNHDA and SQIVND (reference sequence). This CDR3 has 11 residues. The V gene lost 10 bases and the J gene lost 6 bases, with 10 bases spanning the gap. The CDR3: CATGDGQPQHF. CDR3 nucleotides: TGTGCCACCGGGGACGGTCAGCCCCAGCATTTT.

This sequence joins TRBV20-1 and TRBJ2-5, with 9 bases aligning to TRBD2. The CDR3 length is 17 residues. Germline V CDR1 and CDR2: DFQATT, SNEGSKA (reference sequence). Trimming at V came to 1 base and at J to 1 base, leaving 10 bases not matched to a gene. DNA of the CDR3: TGCAGTGCTAGAGCCCAGCGGGCTAGCGGGGCCCAAGAGACCCAGTACTTC. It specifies CSARAQRASGAQETQYF.

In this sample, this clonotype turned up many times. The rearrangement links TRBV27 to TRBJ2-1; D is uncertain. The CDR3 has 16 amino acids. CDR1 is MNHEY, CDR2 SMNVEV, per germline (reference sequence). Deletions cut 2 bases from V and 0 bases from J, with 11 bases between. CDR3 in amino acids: CASSLSSAGSYNEQFF. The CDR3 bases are TGTGCCAGCAGTTTAAGTTCCGCAGGCTCCTACAATGAGCAGTTCTTC.